The 3 T cell receptor beta chains below all came from one sample that was sequenced in a study of blood T cell repertoires in COVID-19. Profiled with immunoSEQ multiplex PCR; TCRdb holds only in-frame clones, not every one. The sample yields roughly 64,000 clones, 80% to 90% seen once. The specimen sequenced was peripheral blood. Every receptor here comes from a woman between 55 and 75 years old with acute or convalescent COVID-19.

This sequence joins TRBV2 and TRBJ1-5; D is ambiguous. Between the trimmed V and J ends, which lost 6 bases and 7 bases, there was a span of 16 bases. CDR1 SNHLY and CDR2 FYNNEI come from the germline V gene. This CDR3 is 14 amino acids long. CDR3 bases: TGTGCCAGCAGCCGGGCCCCGAGGGCCCAGCCCCAGCATTTT. Its translation: CASSRAPRAQPQHF.

This clone was counted a single time. V usage is TRBV5-1 and J usage is TRBJ1-1; D possibly corresponds to TRBD1 (5 bases). Trimming cost V 0 bases and J 1 base, with 10 bases left between them. From germline, CDR1 is SGHRS and CDR2 YFSETQ. This CDR3 has 15 amino acids. Here the CDR3 reads CASSLVGAKNTEAFF. The CDR3 coding sequence is TGCGCCAGCAGCTTGGTAGGGGCAAAGAACACTGAAGCTTTCTTT.

The chain uses TRBV6-4 and TRBJ1-5, with D perhaps TRBD1 (6 bases). This CDR3 has 14 amino acids. Germline V CDR1 and CDR2: MRHNA, SNTAGT. Trimming removed 2 bases at V and 3 bases at J, with 8 bases between. CDR3: CASSDRGNNQPQHF. The CDR3 region has the DNA TGTGCCAGCAGTGACAGGGGGAACAATCAGCCCCAGCATTTT.